Each of the 9 T cell receptor beta chains below was sequenced from the same sample in a study of T cell responses to AZD1222 COVID-19 vaccine. Produced via immunoSEQ multiplex PCR; TCRdb's table is partial and in-frame only. The table lists some 120,000 clones, 75% to 90% of them singletons. The source was peripheral blood, collected on day 0 of MenACWY control vaccination. These receptors all stem from an adult in good health.

The chain couples TRBV6-2 or TRBV6-3 to TRBJ2-1, with D possibly TRBD2 on 5 matching bases. Trimming cost V 0 bases and J 2 bases, with 11 bases left between them. Germline CDR1 reads MNHEY; CDR2 reads SVGEGT. This CDR3 is built from 16 residues. CDR3 residues: CASSYSLLDPYNEQFF. The CDR3 nucleotides read TGTGCCAGCAGTTACTCGTTACTAGATCCCTACAATGAGCAGTTCTTC.

The table lists this clone with a few counts. CDR3 sequence: CASSSLPTEAFF. CDR3 DNA: TGTGCCAGCAGCTCCCTCCCCACTGAAGCTTTCTTT. The rearrangement links TRBV11-3 to TRBJ1-1, with unresolved D. Germline V gene sequence: CDR1 SGHNT, CDR2 YENEEA. V was pared by 4 bases and J by 4 bases, with 7 bases between. This CDR3 spans 12 amino acids. The variable domain in full, with the rest retrieved from reference TRBV11-3 and TRBJ1-1, is EAGVVQSPRYKIIEKKQPVAFWCNPISGHNTLYWYLQNLGQGPELLIRYENEEAVDDSQLPKDRFSAERLKGVDSTLKIQPAELGDSAVYLCASSSLPTEAFFGQGTRLTVV.

The chain links TRBV2 to TRBJ2-1; TRBD1 matches 7 bases. This CDR3 spans 12 amino acids. Germline values: CDR1 SNHLY, CDR2 FYNNEI. V lost 2 bases to trimming and J lost 10 bases; unmatched junction nucleotides: 2. DNA of the CDR3: TGTGCCAGCAGTGAATTGGACAGGGAGCAGTTCTTC. Its protein is CASSELDREQFF.

The chain uses TRBV5-4 and TRBJ1-4; D remains unclear. Trimming pared 4 bases from V and 8 bases from J, leaving 15 bases between. CDR3 length: 14 amino acids. Germline CDR1 reads SGHNT; CDR2 reads YYREEE (reference sequence). CDR3 amino acids: CASSTRPGGEKLFF. CDR3 DNA: TGTGCCAGCAGCACCCGACCGGGCGGCGAAAAACTGTTTTTT.

The chain has TRBV7-2 and TRBJ2-5; the D is unclear. Germline V lookup: CDR1 SGHTA, CDR2 FQGNSA. The CDR3 contains 12 residues. V shed 5 bases and J shed 5 bases, with 9 bases lying between them. The CDR3 loop is CASSPPGETQYF. CDR3 nucleotide sequence: TGTGCCAGCAGCCCCCCCGGCGAGACCCAGTACTTC.

V is TRBV7-2 and J is TRBJ1-1; D is unclear. This CDR3 region has 14 residues. The germline gives CDR1 SGHTA, CDR2 FQGNSA. V lost 3 bases to trimming and J lost 5 bases, with 13 bases between them. CDR3 protein: CASSFLEARTEAFF. The CDR3 DNA reads TGTGCCAGCAGCTTCCTCGAGGCGAGGACTGAAGCTTTCTTT.

J is TRBJ1-1 and V is TRBV6-9; D not resolved. Germline assignment: CDR1 MNHGY and CDR2 SVAAGI. The CDR3 contains 16 residues. The germline V and J ends were trimmed by 1 base and 1 base, with 13 bases remaining between them. CDR3 amino acids: CASSYYTASGNTEAFF. CDR3 sequence (DNA): TGTGCCAGCAGTTATTACACAGCGTCTGGGAACACTGAAGCTTTCTTT.

The rearrangement links TRBV7-9 to TRBJ1-5; D ambiguous. The CDR3 totals 12 residues. V lost 2 bases and J lost 4, with 3 bases in between. CDR1 SEHNR and CDR2 FQNEAQ come from the germline V gene (reference sequence). CDR3 sequence: CASSLTNQPQHF. In nucleotides, the CDR3 is TGTGCCAGCAGCTTAACGAATCAGCCCCAGCATTTT.

The chain uses TRBV10-3 and TRBJ2-3, with TRBD2 identical over 13 bases. Germline assignment: CDR1 ENHRY and CDR2 SYGVKD. The J segment lost 4 bases and the V segment lost 4 bases, leaving 5 bases of the junction unmatched. This CDR3 spans 16 amino acids. The CDR3 bases are TGTGCCATCAGTGCCCCGACTAGCGGGAGGTCAGATACGCAGTATTTT. Its protein is CAISAPTSGRSDTQYF.